This entry lists 24 T cell receptor beta chains sequenced from one sample in a study of T cells of healthy individuals listed by TCRdb under 2018. Library prep was done by 5' RACE. Instrument on record: Illumina MiSeq. TCRdb redid the processing of the public reads, applying fastp at Q25 and MiXCR, and retained in-frame beta chains. CDR3 protein sequences are deduplicated, and each keeps its most common genes and DNA. This sample gives about 41,000 distinct CDR3 sequences in total; approximately 4.9% of them show up just once. In total, the top ten clones hold under 10% of the sample. The source of these receptors is a human donor in good health.

This clonotype was recorded many times. This chain connects TRBV11-3 to TRBJ2-1; D remains ambiguous. The CDR3 is made up of 12 amino acids. The germline gives CDR1 SGHNT, CDR2 YENEEA. V lost 0 bases to trimming and J lost 6 bases, with 3 bases between them. In nucleotides, the CDR3 is TGTGCCAGCAGCTTAGACAGCAATGAGCAGTTCTTC. The encoded protein is CASSLDSNEQFF.

This clonotype appeared a few times. This chain links TRBV14 with TRBJ2-2, with no clear D. The V end lost 0 bases, the J end lost 3 bases, and 11 bases lay between the germline ends. This CDR3 region has 16 residues. From germline, CDR1 is SGHDN and CDR2 FVKESK. In DNA, the CDR3 is TGTGCCAGCAGCCAAGATCGCGGTTACGACACCGGGGAGCTGTTTTTT. This codes for CASSQDRGYDTGELFF.

This clonotype is medium-sized. The chain has TRBV3-1 and TRBJ1-1; no definite D call. V was clipped by 1 base and J by 1 base, with 4 bases between them. Germline V gene lookup returns CDR1 LGHDT and CDR2 YNNKEL (reference sequence). This CDR3 has 13 amino acids. CDR3 protein: CASSQGANTEAFF. Written as DNA, the CDR3 is TGTGCCAGCAGCCAAGGGGCGAACACTGAAGCTTTCTTT. Variable domain in full (rest from reference TRBV3-1 and TRBJ1-1): DTAVSQTPKYLVTQMGNDKSIKCEQNLGHDTMYWYKQDSKKFLKIMFSYNNKELIINETVPNRFSPKSPDKAHLNLHINSLELGDSAVYFCASSQGANTEAFFGQGTRLTVV.

This clonotype was seen ten or more times. The CDR3 DNA sequence: TGCGCCAGCAGAATGGAGCTCTTGAACACCGGGGAGCTGTTTTTT. Amino acid sequence: CASRMELLNTGELFF. This rearrangement joins TRBV5-1 to TRBJ2-2, with unresolved D. The CDR3 covers 15 residues. Germline V CDR1 and CDR2: SGHRS, YFSETQ. Trimming removed 5 bases from V and 1 base from J, with 12 bases in between.

This clonotype was counted between two and nine times. J is TRBJ2-2 and V is TRBV19, with 10 bases that match TRBD2. CDR3 size: 15 residues. After removal of 6 bases from V and 3 bases from J, the junction contained 4 bases not matched to a gene. Germline V gene lookup returns CDR1 LNHDA and CDR2 SQIVND (reference sequence). The CDR3 loop reads CASRVGTSDTGELFF. The CDR3 region has the DNA TGTGCCAGTAGGGTAGGGACTAGCGACACCGGGGAGCTGTTTTTT.

This clonotype has a count of ten or more. The V call is TRBV3-1, the J call TRBJ2-1; D not certain. Germline V gene sequence: CDR1 LGHDT, CDR2 YNNKEL (reference sequence). The CDR3 runs 15 residues. V was trimmed by 4 bases and J by 0 bases, leaving 10 bases between them. For the CDR3, the DNA is TGTGCCAGCAGCCTCCAGGTGAGCTCCTACAATGAGCAGTTCTTC. Translating it yields CASSLQVSSYNEQFF.

This clonotype has a count of ten or more. This chain uses TRBV29-1 with TRBJ2-3, with 9 nucleotides matching TRBD2. The junction had 5 bases not matched to a gene; V was cut back by 3 bases and J by 4 bases. This CDR3 comprises 14 residues. Germline V gene lookup returns CDR1 SQVTM and CDR2 ANQGSEA. CDR3 nucleotides: TGCAGCGTTGACTCTAGCGGGGTGGCAGATACGCAGTATTTT. This codes for CSVDSSGVADTQYF.

This clonotype showed up many times. The chain uses TRBV6-5 and TRBJ2-1; 8 bases fit TRBD2. The CDR3 runs 16 residues. The junction had 5 bases not matched to a gene; V was cut back by 2 bases and J by 2 bases. Germline CDR1 MNHEY, CDR2 SVGAGI. The CDR3 DNA sequence: TGTGCCAGCAGTTACCGGGCGGGGGGTCCCTACAATGAGCAGTTCTTC. It codes for CASSYRAGGPYNEQFF.

In this sample, this clonotype turned up many times. As DNA, the CDR3 is TGCAGTGCCCGGACTACCTCTCTTTGGGAGCAGTACTTC. The encoded protein is CSARTTSLWEQYF. V is TRBV20-1 and J is TRBJ2-7; TRBD2 might be the D (6 bases). CDR3 length: 13 amino acids. The germline gives CDR1 DFQATT, CDR2 SNEGSKA (reference sequence). V was clipped by 6 bases and J by 7 bases, with 19 bases between them.

This clonotype was detected ten times or more. This sequence joins TRBV6-5 and TRBJ1-6; unclear D gene. The V gene lost 2 bases and the J gene lost 5 bases, with 10 bases spanning the gap. Germline V CDR1 and CDR2: MNHEY, SVGAGI. The CDR3 runs 15 residues. The CDR3 loop reads CASSYRSPDNSPLHF. The DNA of the CDR3 is TGTGCCAGCAGTTACAGGTCGCCGGATAATTCACCCCTCCACTTT.

This clonotype has at least ten counts. V is TRBV6-5 and J is TRBJ2-7; 8 bases fit TRBD1. Germline V gene lookup returns CDR1 MNHEY and CDR2 SVGAGI. CDR3 length equals 17 residues. V was clipped by 5 bases and J by 3 bases; unmatched bases: 15. This CDR3 is CASSKYAGTGADYEQYF. CDR3 DNA sequence: TGTGCCAGCAGTAAATACGCCGGGACAGGAGCAGACTACGAGCAGTACTTC.

The table lists this clonotype with many counts. The rearrangement joins TRBV20-1 to TRBJ1-1; TRBD1 matches at 7 bases. Trimming took 6 bases from V and 5 from J; bases not matched to a gene: 15. Germline V gene lookup returns CDR1 DFQATT and CDR2 SNEGSKA (reference sequence). The CDR3 runs to 15 residues. The CDR3 protein is CSAPDYRGSKTEAFF. The CDR3 DNA is TGCAGTGCCCCTGATTACAGGGGATCGAAGACTGAAGCTTTCTTT.

This clonotype was counted at least ten times. This chain connects TRBV29-1 to TRBJ2-2, with 7 bases that match TRBD1. This CDR3 spans 13 amino acids. V trimming: 7 bases; J trimming: 1 base; junction bases outside the gene matches: 3. Germline V gene lookup returns CDR1 SQVTM and CDR2 ANQGSEA. CDR3 loop: CSGRTGNTGELFF. CDR3 DNA: TGCAGCGGCCGGACAGGGAACACCGGGGAGCTGTTTTTT.

The sample holds many counts of this clonotype. This chain connects TRBV27 to TRBJ2-5; perhaps D is TRBD1 or TRBD2 (5 bases each). CDR3 length: 11 amino acids. Trimming shortened V by 6 bases and J by 8 bases, and 10 bases separated the two germline ends. CDR1 is MNHEY, CDR2 SMNVEV, per germline (reference sequence). CDR3 loop: CASSRGDTQYF. The CDR3 DNA sequence: TGTGCCAGCAGCCGGGGCGACACCCAGTACTTC.

In its sample, this clonotype was seen a few times. The rearrangement joins TRBV24-1 to TRBJ2-6, with TRBD2 matching 10 bases. The J segment lost 0 bases and the V segment lost 9 bases, leaving 10 bases of the junction unmatched. Germline values: CDR1 KGHDR, CDR2 SFDVKD. The CDR3 extends over 18 amino acids. CDR3 protein: CATPSPQRGGSGANVLTF. Here the CDR3 DNA reads TGTGCCACCCCCTCGCCCCAGCGGGGGGGCTCTGGGGCCAACGTCCTGACTTTC.

This clonotype showed up many times. The rearrangement joins TRBV7-2 to TRBJ2-7, with a tentative D call TRBD2 (6 bases). The CDR3 extends over 12 amino acids. Deletions cut 4 bases from V and 5 bases from J, with 9 bases between. Germline CDR1 reads SGHTA; CDR2 reads FQGNSA. CDR3 nucleotides: TGTGCCAGCAGCTCGGGAGTTCACGAGCAGTACTTC. Residues: CASSSGVHEQYF.

This clonotype was seen ten or more times. This chain joins TRBV27 and TRBJ1-6; 10 bases agree with TRBD1. Germline CDR1 reads MNHEY; CDR2 reads SMNVEV (reference sequence). CDR3 length equals 17 residues. V was clipped by 0 bases and J by 6 bases; unmatched bases: 5. CDR3 in DNA: TGTGCCAGCAGTTTATCGACGGGACAGGGGCTTAATTCACCCCTCCACTTT. Residues: CASSLSTGQGLNSPLHF.

This clonotype has more than one count but fewer than ten. V and J are TRBV25-1 and TRBJ2-1, with D possibly matching TRBD1 (5 bases). CDR1 is MGHDK, CDR2 SYGVNS, per germline. The CDR3 extends over 13 amino acids. V dropped 4 bases and J dropped 4 bases, with 8 bases sitting between them. In DNA form, the CDR3 reads TGTGCCAGCAGTGGTGACAGATACAATGAGCAGTTCTTC. Translated, it gives CASSGDRYNEQFF. Variable domain in full (rest from reference TRBV25-1 and TRBJ2-1): EADIYQTPRYLVIGTGKKITLECSQTMGHDKMYWYQQDPGMELHLIHYSYGVNSTEKGDLSSESTVSRIRTEHFPLTLESARPSHTSQYLCASSGDRYNEQFFGPGTRLTVL.

This clonotype has a count of ten or more. CDR3 sequence: CASSSGEPQHF. The CDR3 DNA reads TGTGCCAGCAGCTCCGGGGAGCCCCAGCATTTT. The rearrangement uses TRBV12-3 or TRBV12-4 and TRBJ1-5; D not resolved. The CDR3 sequence is 11 residues long. V was shortened by 6 bases and J by 8 bases, with 8 bases between the two germline ends.

The chain uses TRBV13 and TRBJ2-7; 9 bases align to TRBD1. Looked up from germline, CDR1 is PRHDT and CDR2 is FYEKMQ (reference sequence). The V gene end was trimmed by 5 bases and the J gene end by 3 bases; junction bases not matched to a gene: 5. The CDR3 loop spans 14 amino acids. CDR3 coding DNA: TGTGCCAGCAGCCCGGGACAGGGTATCTACGAGCAGTACTTC. Its translation: CASSPGQGIYEQYF.

Ten or more counts support this clonotype. The chain is built from TRBV4-2 and TRBJ1-4; the match to TRBD1 covers 8 bases. Unmatched junction bases numbered 3, after V lost 3 bases and J lost 3 bases. The germline gives CDR1 LGHNA, CDR2 YNFKEQ. This CDR3 has 15 residues. The CDR3 DNA sequence: TGTGCCAGCAGCCAGCAGGGGGCAGCTAATGAAAAACTGTTTTTT. This translates into CASSQQGAANEKLFF.

This clonotype was observed many times. The chain links TRBV5-4 to TRBJ1-1; no firm D call. Trimming took 3 bases from V and 0 from J, leaving 12 bases between them. Germline CDR1 is SGHNT and CDR2 is YYREEE (reference sequence). The CDR3 covers 15 residues. CDR3 region: CASSSRAGLNTEAFF. The CDR3, as DNA: TGTGCCAGCAGCTCGAGGGCTGGCTTGAACACTGAAGCTTTCTTT. The whole variable domain, remainder taken from reference TRBV5-4 and TRBJ1-1, is ETGVTQSPTHLIKTRGQQVTLRCSSQSGHNTVSWYQQALGQGPQFIFQYYREEENGRGNFPPRFSGLQFPNYSSELNVNALELDDSALYLCASSSRAGLNTEAFFGQGTRLTVV.

This clonotype was found many times. The chain employs TRBV27 and TRBJ1-1, with a possible D match to TRBD1 (5 bases). The CDR3 is 13 residues long. CDR1 is MNHEY and CDR2 is SMNVEV in the germline V gene (reference sequence). V was clipped by 7 bases and J by 3 bases, with 12 bases between them. Here the CDR3 DNA reads TGTGCCAGCACTCCAGGGCCGCACACTGAAGCTTTCTTT. It specifies CASTPGPHTEAFF.

This clonotype showed up many times. The CDR3 region is CASSLPGQSTDTQYF. CDR3 nucleotide sequence: TGTGCCAGCAGCTTGCCGGGACAGAGCACAGATACGCAGTATTTT. The rearrangement joins TRBV5-6 to TRBJ2-3; 7 nucleotides line up with TRBD1. The ends lost 1 base at V and 0 bases at J; junction bases unmatched: 2. Germline loops: CDR1 SGHDT, CDR2 YYEEEE. This CDR3 region has 15 residues. The full variable domain, with the rest looked up from reference TRBV5-6 and TRBJ2-3, is DAGVTQSPTHLIKTRGQQVTLRCSPKSGHDTVSWYQQALGQGPQFIFQYYEEEERQRGNFPDRFSGHQFPNYSSELNVNALLLGDSALYLCASSLPGQSTDTQYFGPGTRLTVL.